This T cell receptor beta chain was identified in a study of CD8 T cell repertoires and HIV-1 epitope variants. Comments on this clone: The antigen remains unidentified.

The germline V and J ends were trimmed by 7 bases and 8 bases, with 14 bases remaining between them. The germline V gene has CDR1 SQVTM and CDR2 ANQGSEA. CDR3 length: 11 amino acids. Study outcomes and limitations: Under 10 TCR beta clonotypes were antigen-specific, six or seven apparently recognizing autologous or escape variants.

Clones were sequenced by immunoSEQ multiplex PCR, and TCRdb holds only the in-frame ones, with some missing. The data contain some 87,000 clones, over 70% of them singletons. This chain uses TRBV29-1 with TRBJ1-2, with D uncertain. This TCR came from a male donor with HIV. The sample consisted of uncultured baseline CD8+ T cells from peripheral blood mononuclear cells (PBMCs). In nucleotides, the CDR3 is TGCAGCGGGACTTGGAACTGGGGCTACACCTTC. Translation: CSGTWNWGYTF.